This T cell receptor (beta chain) originates from a study of blood T cells in healthy people across ages. In regard to this clonotype: No DNA is shown, since the ends of the CDR3 on it are uncertain; the CDR3 is the one TCRdb lists.

Primers used in a second PCR of roughly 6 to 11 cycles were a sample-barcoded 5' primer and a J-beta primer mix. MiXCR, run by TCRdb on the 5' RACE reads, gives a single entry per CDR3 protein. Of 800,000 to 950,000 distinct CDR3 sequences in the sample, about 27% were seen once. A total of 17 residues make up the CDR3, ends included. The germline V gene has CDR1 SGHTA and CDR2 FQGNSA. These data were likewise used in another study, on T cells of mothers and their children.

This sequence joins TRBV7-2 and TRBJ2-1; TRBD2 is taken as the D call from the table, unchecked against the DNA. This sequence originates from a woman in her 40s in good health. Sequencing was carried out using blood. The CDR3 region is CASSSTLGSGGGNEQFF.